The clone carrying this T cell receptor beta chain was seen a few times. The data were taken from a study of blood T cell repertoires in COVID-19. Overall study: The United States, Italy and Spain provided the acute and convalescent COVID-19 samples.

TCRdb keeps only in-frame clones here, not all; method: immunoSEQ multiplex PCR. The sample has roughly 340,000 clones, about 90% seen once. This clonotype was sampled from a woman between 18 and 29 years old who had recovered from COVID-19. Sequencing was carried out using peripheral blood.

The CDR3 is CASSLETSGRSGEQFF. DNA for the CDR3: TGTGCCAGCAGCTTAGAAACTAGCGGGAGGAGCGGTGAGCAGTTCTTC. This sequence joins TRBV7-8 and TRBJ2-1; TRBD2 matches 12 bases. CDR1 is SGHVS and CDR2 is FQNEAQ in the germline V gene. J lost 9 bases, V lost 1 base, and 7 bases had no gene match. The CDR3 is 16 residues long. Full variable domain (rest looked up from reference TRBV7-8 and TRBJ2-1): GAGVSQSPRYKVAKRGQDVALRCDPISGHVSLFWYQQALGQGPEFLTYFQNEAQLDKSGLPSDRFFAERPEGSVSTLKIQRTQQEDSAVYLCASSLETSGRSGEQFFGPGTRLTVL.